The sequence of this TCR beta chain was determined in a study of blood T cell repertoires in COVID-19. The overall study: COVID-19 samples, acute and convalescent, were from the United States, Italy and Spain. Nucleic acid was either cDNA or gDNA, and it came from T cells, B-cell-depleted T cells, or PBMCs.

The CDR3 covers 15 residues. Germline V CDR1 and CDR2: SGHAT, FQNNGV. The ends were cut back, 1 base at V and 2 bases at J, with 12 bases in the middle. Sequencing was performed with immunoSEQ multiplex PCR; in TCRdb, only in-frame clones are kept and a portion is missing. The sample records under 110,000 clones, approximately 89% being singletons. The source is a woman aged 25 to 39 with acute or convalescent COVID-19. Sample: peripheral blood. This chain connects TRBV11-2 to TRBJ2-7; the D is unclear. CDR3 region: CASSLGPGLTYEQYF. The CDR3 coding sequence is TGTGCCAGCAGCTTAGGACCGGGTCTAACCTACGAGCAGTACTTC.